The present T cell receptor (beta chain) was sequenced within a study of T cell responses to AZD1222 COVID-19 vaccine (dated by TCRdb to the early 2020s). With respect to the entire study: TCR sequencing was performed for fewer than 250 trial participants, of whom approximately 200 were given two doses of AZD1222 and around 26 were given two doses of MenACWY control vaccine. Trial participants were enrolled by age into subgroups of 18-55, 56-69 and 70-plus years, and 148, 28 and 57 TCR-sequenced participants, respectively, were included in these subgroups.

The label giving this sample's time point can be read as: about 28 days (+/-7) after the second vaccine dose. Because spike-specific TCR depth and breadth did not differ between the two schedules, AZD1222 recipients who got a second dose at roughly 4 weeks were pooled with those who got a second dose at roughly 12 weeks. Vaccinee samples were obtained from the UK trials COV001 and COV002, which included a single-blind randomized controlled phase 2/3 trial of AZD1222 (ChAdOx1 nCoV-19) in healthy adults. For TCRbeta chain sequencing, PBMC samples from trial participants were taken at day 0 and at day 28 after the second dose. The CDR3 regions of human TCRbeta chains were subjected to immunosequencing. On the study's bioinformatics: TCRs in the repertoires were compared against a reference library of SARS-CoV-2-specific TCRs that had been generated with the MIRA antigen-specificity platform. Breadth was defined as the fraction of unique TCRs that were SARS-CoV-2-associated. Depth was defined as the fraction of total T cells that were SARS-CoV-2-associated. Using the MIRA data, each spike-specific TCR was mapped to the spike region that the TCR reacts to and placed in a CD4 or CD8 class. Log10-transformed breadth and depth values were compared by one-way ANOVA with Sidak's multiple comparisons tests. TCRdb mirrors the immuneACCESS table, restricted to in-frame sequences. Some clones are absent from its copies; in checked studies, under half trace to an unresolved V gene, and the reason for the others is unknown. The DNA gave D and trimming, while V, J and clone size come from that table. Counted in this sample were about 59,000 clones; approximately 89% of them appeared once. About 6.3% of the sample rests with the top ten.

CDR1 and CDR2 were assigned from the germline V gene (reference sequence) as LNHDA and SQIVND. V and J are trimmed by 2 bases and 1 base, and the gene matches miss 10 bases of the junction. Measured from the cysteine to the phenylalanine, the CDR3 is 18 residues long. Only the CDR3 DNA is retained, 54 bases long and in frame from the first base. Note on this clone: Its antigen is not yet known. Base qualities are missing; no much larger clone stands one base away.

Points the paper makes about the study in general: Participants were mostly white British, with more females than males. The authors suggested clonal diversity may have been underestimated. The whole spike protein was spanned by vaccine-associated CD4 TCRs, and dominant responses were seen in regions 160-218 and 743-854. Because no day 14 peak-response samples were available, the repertoires could be characterized only after the peak T cell response. Conclusions about previously exposed vaccinees are limited, since just six AZD1222 recipients were seropositive for SARS-CoV-2 at baseline. Spike-specific TCR breadth and depth rose significantly after two AZD1222 doses compared with day 0 and with MenACWY recipients. In the small 56-69-year group, the increase in depth fell short of significance, most likely because of low power. Epitopes outside the regions mutated in the B.1.351 and B.1.1.7 variants were reportedly recognized by nearly half of the unique spike-specific TCRs.

The clonotype was recovered from an adult who received the AZD1222 COVID-19 vaccine. Material: peripheral blood, obtained 28 days after the second AZD1222 dose. Recombination joined TRBV19 with TRBJ1-5, with 8 bases in between that match TRBD1. The CDR3: CASSIRSGQGLSNQPQHF. The nucleotide sequence reads TGTGCCAGTAGTATACGGTCAGGACAGGGTTTGAGCAATCAGCCCCAGCATTTT.